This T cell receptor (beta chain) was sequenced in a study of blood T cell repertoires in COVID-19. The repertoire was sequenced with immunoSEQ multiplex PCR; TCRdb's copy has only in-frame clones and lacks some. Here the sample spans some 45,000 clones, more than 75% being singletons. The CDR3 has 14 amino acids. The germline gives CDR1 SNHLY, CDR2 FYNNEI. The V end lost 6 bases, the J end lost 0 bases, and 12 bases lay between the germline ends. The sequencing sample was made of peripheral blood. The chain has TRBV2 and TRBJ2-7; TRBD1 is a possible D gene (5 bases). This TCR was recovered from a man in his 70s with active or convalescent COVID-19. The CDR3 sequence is CASREQVSSYEQYF. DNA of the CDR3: TGTGCCAGCAGGGAACAGGTGAGCTCCTACGAGCAGTACTTC.